Listed here is a single TCR beta chain. Its target is not known. The study profiled TCR beta VDJ and CDR3 using genomic DNA as template. TCRdb itself ran the reads through MiXCR, one entry per CDR3 protein. This table holds a few hundred thousand distinct CDR3 sequences, roughly 35% found once. This entry is derived from a study of CD8+CD57+ T cells in acquired aplastic anemia. Overall study: Sorted cells (CD4+ and CD8+) yielded DNA amounts that averaged roughly 3.5 ug. Reads per healthy sample averaged about 10 million (CD4+) and some 11 million (CD8+). Regarding the study as a whole: The number of CD8+ CDR3 sequences shared by patients and controls was twenty-nine. A significant difference in CD8+ Simpson's diversity between patients and controls was not found.

The receptor was derived from a human donor in good health, serving as a control. The material sequenced was sorted CD4+, CD8+, or CD8+CD57+ T cells (not recorded which) from PBMCs.

DNA of the CDR3: TGTGCCACCAGCAGCCCGGGACAGAACTATGGCTACACCTTC. Amino acid sequence: CATSSPGQNYGYTF. This rearrangement joins TRBV15 to TRBJ1-2, with 7 bases identical to TRBD1. The junction had 3 bases not matched to a gene; V was cut back by 3 bases and J by 2 bases. Germline V CDR1 and CDR2: LNHNV, YYDKDF (reference sequence). CDR3 size: 14 residues.